This is a list of T cell receptor beta chains from one sample in a study of T cells in Graves' hyperthyroidism and ophthalmopathy. TCRdb ran MiXCR on the multiplex PCR reads and lists one entry per CDR3 protein. The sample includes about 400,000 distinct CDR3 sequences, under 15% of them seen just once. Material: blood. Every receptor here comes from a woman aged 30 to 39 with Graves' hyperthyroidism. Each CDR3 is given with its conserved first and last residue. Each record gives: clone size, J gene, V gene, D gene, CDR3 protein, CDR3 DNA. D genes are given only for firm matches. Clone size is not always given. Where it is, it says once, few, many or a class for expanded clones.

clone size: NA
J gene: TRBJ1-2
V gene: TRBV5-1
D gene: TRBD1
CDR3 protein: CASSLNGRGDYGYTF
CDR3 DNA: TGCGCCAGCAGCTTGAACGGCAGGGGGGACTATGGCTACACCTTC

clone size: NA
J gene: TRBJ2-1
V gene: TRBV2
D gene: TRBD1
CDR3 protein: CASSAQGAGYNAQFF
CDR3 DNA: TGTGCCAGCAGTGCACAGGGGGCTGGCTACAATGCGCAGTTCTTC

clone size: many
J gene: TRBJ1-1
V gene: TRBV3-1
D gene: TRBD1
CDR3 protein: CASSVGQGLGTEAFF
CDR3 DNA: TGTGCCAGCAGCGTAGGACAGGGGTTGGGCACTGAAGCTTTCTTT

clone size: few
J gene: TRBJ2-2
V gene: TRBV6-1
D gene: NA
CDR3 protein: CASKSRANTGELFF
CDR3 DNA: TGTGCCAGCAAAAGTCGGGCTAACACCGGGGAGCTGTTTTTT

clone size: NA
J gene: TRBJ1-6
V gene: TRBV20-1
D gene: NA
CDR3 protein: CSARDPARGNSPLHF
CDR3 DNA: TGCAGTGCTAGAGATCCGGCCCGGGGAAATTCACCCCTCCACTTT

clone size: many
J gene: TRBJ2-7
V gene: TRBV11-1
D gene: TRBD1
CDR3 protein: CASSPGQGGVDEQYF
CDR3 DNA: TGTGCCAGCAGCCCGGGACAGGGCGGAGTGGACGAGCAGTACTTC

clone size: few
J gene: TRBJ2-5
V gene: TRBV3-1
D gene: TRBD2
CDR3 protein: CASSPTPGGETQYF
CDR3 DNA: TGTGCCAGCAGCCCCACACCGGGAGGGGAGACCCAGTACTTC

clone size: many
J gene: TRBJ1-6
V gene: TRBV2
D gene: TRBD1
CDR3 protein: CASSDGQVYNSPLHF
CDR3 DNA: TGTGCCAGCAGTGACGGACAGGTCTATAATTCACCCCTCCACTTT

clone size: many
J gene: TRBJ1-6
V gene: TRBV2
D gene: NA
CDR3 protein: CASRDNSPLHF
CDR3 DNA: TGTGCCAGCCGAGATAATTCACCCCTCCACTTT

clone size: NA
J gene: TRBJ2-5
V gene: TRBV3-1
D gene: NA
CDR3 protein: CASIGGRGETQYF
CDR3 DNA: TGTGCCAGCATCGGTGGGAGAGGGGAGACCCAGTACTTC

clone size: many
J gene: TRBJ2-7
V gene: TRBV6-1
D gene: NA
CDR3 protein: CASNGYEQYF
CDR3 DNA: TGTGCCAGCAATGGCTACGAGCAGTACTTC

clone size: NA
J gene: TRBJ2-5
V gene: TRBV5-1
D gene: NA
CDR3 protein: CASSLGMSGWETQYF
CDR3 DNA: TGCGCCAGCAGCTTGGGAATGTCGGGGTGGGAGACCCAGTACTTC

clone size: many
J gene: TRBJ2-1
V gene: TRBV19
D gene: TRBD1
CDR3 protein: CASSPAGTGNNEQFF
CDR3 DNA: TGTGCCAGTAGTCCCGCCGGGACAGGTAACAATGAGCAGTTCTTC

clone size: few
J gene: TRBJ2-1
V gene: TRBV19
D gene: NA
CDR3 protein: CASSTLRAWGDEQFF
CDR3 DNA: TGTGCCAGTAGTACCCTGCGGGCCTGGGGGGATGAGCAGTTCTTC

clone size: many
J gene: TRBJ2-7
V gene: TRBV3-1
D gene: NA
CDR3 protein: CASSQDSLRYEQYF
CDR3 DNA: TGTGCCAGCAGCCAAGATAGTTTGCGGTACGAGCAGTACTTC

clone size: once
J gene: TRBJ2-7
V gene: TRBV5-6
D gene: TRBD2
CDR3 protein: CASSLDGTSGMGDNEQYF
CDR3 DNA: TGTGCCAGCAGCTTGGACGGGACTAGCGGGATGGGGGACAATGAGCAGTACTTC

clone size: few
J gene: TRBJ2-1
V gene: TRBV20-1
D gene: TRBD2
CDR3 protein: CSARILAGNNEQFF
CDR3 DNA: TGCAGTGCTAGGATACTAGCGGGAAACAATGAGCAGTTCTTC

clone size: many
J gene: TRBJ1-2
V gene: TRBV18
D gene: NA
CDR3 protein: CASSPPVNRNYGYTF
CDR3 DNA: TGTGCCAGCTCACCACCGGTAAACAGGAACTATGGCTACACCTTC

clone size: many
J gene: TRBJ2-2
V gene: TRBV28
D gene: TRBD2
CDR3 protein: CALSGSGGELFF
CDR3 DNA: TGTGCCCTTAGCGGGAGTGGCGGGGAGCTGTTTTTT

clone size: NA
J gene: TRBJ1-5
V gene: TRBV12-3/TRBV12-4
D gene: NA
CDR3 protein: CASSSPRAGSNQPPHF
CDR3 DNA: TGTGCCAGCAGTTCACCCCGTGCGGGTAGCAATCAGCCCCCGCATTTT

clone size: many
J gene: TRBJ1-4
V gene: TRBV30
D gene: NA
CDR3 protein: CACNTGQAFNEKLFF
CDR3 DNA: TGTGCCTGCAATACGGGGCAGGCGTTTAATGAAAAACTGTTTTTT

clone size: many
J gene: TRBJ2-1
V gene: TRBV10-3
D gene: NA
CDR3 protein: CAISENRASYNEQFF
CDR3 DNA: TGTGCCATCAGTGAGAATCGAGCCTCCTACAATGAGCAGTTCTTC

clone size: NA
J gene: TRBJ2-1
V gene: TRBV4-2
D gene: TRBD2
CDR3 protein: CASSQAGLAGGKGPNEQFF
CDR3 DNA: TGTGCCAGCAGCCAAGCGGGCCTAGCGGGAGGAAAGGGGCCCAATGAGCAGTTCTTC

clone size: many
J gene: TRBJ2-1
V gene: TRBV6-5
D gene: TRBD2
CDR3 protein: CASSYPRTSGTNEQFF
CDR3 DNA: TGTGCCAGCAGTTATCCACGGACTAGCGGGACTAATGAGCAGTTCTTC

clone size: many
J gene: TRBJ2-7
V gene: TRBV12-3/TRBV12-4
D gene: TRBD1
CDR3 protein: CASRGGTGFSYEQYF
CDR3 DNA: TGTGCCAGCAGGGGCGGGACAGGATTTTCCTACGAGCAGTACTTC

clone size: few
J gene: TRBJ2-4
V gene: TRBV6-6
D gene: TRBD1
CDR3 protein: CASSYNRGLTKNIQYF
CDR3 DNA: TGTGCCAGCAGTTACAACAGGGGGCTAACCAAAAACATTCAGTACTTC

clone size: few
J gene: TRBJ2-1
V gene: TRBV7-9
D gene: NA
CDR3 protein: CASSYWPSMGVEQFF
CDR3 DNA: TGTGCCAGCAGCTATTGGCCCTCTATGGGAGTTGAGCAGTTCTTC

clone size: NA
J gene: TRBJ2-1
V gene: TRBV6-4
D gene: NA
CDR3 protein: CASSATGRDNEQFF
CDR3 DNA: TGTGCCAGCAGTGCAACAGGGAGGGACAATGAGCAGTTCTTC

clone size: few
J gene: TRBJ1-6
V gene: TRBV11-2
D gene: TRBD1
CDR3 protein: CASSLEWTGARPLHF
CDR3 DNA: TGTGCCAGCAGCTTAGAATGGACAGGGGCGAGACCCCTCCACTTT

clone size: many
J gene: TRBJ2-7
V gene: TRBV2
D gene: NA
CDR3 protein: CASSEGVGYNIPYEQYF
CDR3 DNA: TGTGCCAGCAGTGAAGGGGTCGGATATAATATCCCGTACGAGCAGTACTTC

clone size: many
J gene: TRBJ2-7
V gene: TRBV3-1
D gene: NA
CDR3 protein: CASSQDRAEQYF
CDR3 DNA: TGTGCCAGCAGCCAAGACAGGGCCGAGCAGTACTTC

clone size: many
J gene: TRBJ2-1
V gene: TRBV6-1
D gene: TRBD2
CDR3 protein: CASSSSSGRRGNEQFF
CDR3 DNA: TGTGCCAGCAGTAGCTCTAGCGGGAGGCGAGGAAATGAGCAGTTCTTC

clone size: NA
J gene: TRBJ2-7
V gene: TRBV6-5
D gene: TRBD2
CDR3 protein: CASSYSQTSGYYEQYF
CDR3 DNA: TGTGCCAGCAGTTACTCTCAGACTAGCGGTTACTACGAGCAGTACTTC

clone size: few
J gene: TRBJ2-2
V gene: TRBV7-9
D gene: TRBD2
CDR3 protein: CASSSVAGGTGELFF
CDR3 DNA: TGTGCCAGCAGCTCGGTAGCGGGGGGCACCGGGGAGCTGTTTTTT

clone size: many
J gene: TRBJ1-5
V gene: TRBV6-6
D gene: NA
CDR3 protein: CASSYLAPAKNQPQHF
CDR3 DNA: TGTGCCAGCAGTTACCTGGCCCCGGCAAAGAACCAGCCCCAGCATTTT

clone size: many
J gene: TRBJ1-5
V gene: TRBV2
D gene: NA
CDR3 protein: CALSGTPVAYGNQPQHF
CDR3 DNA: TGTGCCCTATCAGGGACACCGGTTGCCTACGGCAATCAGCCCCAGCATTTT

clone size: many
J gene: TRBJ2-7
V gene: TRBV28
D gene: NA
CDR3 protein: CASSPPGRTYEQYF
CDR3 DNA: TGTGCCAGCAGTCCTCCGGGACGGACCTACGAGCAGTACTTC

clone size: many
J gene: TRBJ2-3
V gene: TRBV7-9
D gene: TRBD1
CDR3 protein: CASSRWDRGHTDTQYF
CDR3 DNA: TGTGCCAGCAGCCGATGGGACAGGGGGCACACAGATACGCAGTATTTT

clone size: many
J gene: TRBJ1-5
V gene: TRBV27
D gene: NA
CDR3 protein: CASSLSGYSNQPQHF
CDR3 DNA: TGTGCCAGCAGTCTCTCCGGATATAGCAATCAGCCCCAGCATTTT

clone size: NA
J gene: TRBJ1-1
V gene: TRBV10-3
D gene: NA
CDR3 protein: CAISESRVGTEAFF
CDR3 DNA: TGTGCCATCAGTGAGTCCAGGGTGGGAACTGAAGCTTTCTTT

clone size: few
J gene: TRBJ1-6
V gene: TRBV5-5
D gene: NA
CDR3 protein: CASSLPPVQGGSPLHF
CDR3 DNA: TGTGCCAGCAGCTTGCCTCCGGTACAGGGTGGTTCACCCCTCCACTTT

clone size: many
J gene: TRBJ2-3
V gene: TRBV29-1
D gene: TRBD2
CDR3 protein: CSATGTSRTDTQYF
CDR3 DNA: TGCAGCGCCACCGGGACTAGCCGCACAGATACGCAGTATTTT

clone size: many
J gene: TRBJ1-1
V gene: TRBV11-1
D gene: NA
CDR3 protein: CASSLKTGLNTEAFF
CDR3 DNA: TGTGCCAGCAGCTTAAAGACAGGTCTGAACACTGAAGCTTTCTTT

clone size: many
J gene: TRBJ2-7
V gene: TRBV13
D gene: NA
CDR3 protein: CASSLDRRLSYEQYF
CDR3 DNA: TGTGCCAGCAGTCTTGACAGGCGTCTATCCTACGAGCAGTACTTC

clone size: many
J gene: TRBJ2-1
V gene: TRBV12-3/TRBV12-4
D gene: TRBD2
CDR3 protein: CASSFSASGSNEQFF
CDR3 DNA: TGTGCCAGCAGTTTTTCGGCTAGCGGGAGTAATGAGCAGTTCTTC

clone size: NA
J gene: TRBJ1-1
V gene: TRBV5-1
D gene: TRBD1
CDR3 protein: CASSFGTGVGTEAFF
CDR3 DNA: TGCGCCAGCAGCTTTGGGACAGGGGTAGGCACTGAAGCTTTCTTT

clone size: NA
J gene: TRBJ1-2
V gene: TRBV27
D gene: NA
CDR3 protein: CVSSLQGSNYGYTF
CDR3 DNA: TGTGTCAGCAGTCTCCAGGGGTCTAACTATGGCTACACCTTC

clone size: few
J gene: TRBJ2-1
V gene: TRBV24-1
D gene: TRBD2
CDR3 protein: CTTSDFRGTSGRQGEQFF
CDR3 DNA: TGTACCACCAGTGATTTCCGAGGGACTAGCGGGAGGCAAGGTGAGCAGTTCTTC

clone size: few
J gene: TRBJ1-5
V gene: TRBV27
D gene: NA
CDR3 protein: CASSFGSQVNQPQHF
CDR3 DNA: TGTGCCAGCAGTTTCGGGAGTCAGGTTAATCAGCCCCAGCATTTT

clone size: NA
J gene: TRBJ1-1
V gene: TRBV6-5
D gene: NA
CDR3 protein: CASSYANDRVNTEAFF
CDR3 DNA: TGTGCCAGCAGTTACGCTAACGACAGAGTTAACACTGAAGCTTTCTTT

clone size: NA
J gene: TRBJ1-1
V gene: TRBV19
D gene: NA
CDR3 protein: CASNRGKGGEAFF
CDR3 DNA: TGTGCCAGTAACCGGGGGAAAGGAGGTGAAGCTTTCTTT

clone size: many
J gene: TRBJ2-3
V gene: TRBV18
D gene: NA
CDR3 protein: CASSPRVPEDTDTQYF
CDR3 DNA: TGTGCCAGCTCACCACGGGTTCCTGAGGACACAGATACGCAGTATTTT

clone size: many
J gene: TRBJ1-1
V gene: TRBV2
D gene: TRBD1
CDR3 protein: CASSRVDRGDLEAFF
CDR3 DNA: TGTGCCAGCAGTCGAGTCGACAGGGGAGATCTTGAAGCTTTCTTT

clone size: few
J gene: TRBJ1-4
V gene: TRBV28
D gene: NA
CDR3 protein: CASSSGSRGEKLFF
CDR3 DNA: TGTGCCAGCAGTTCCGGGAGTCGGGGTGAAAAACTGTTTTTT